This is a list of T cell receptor beta chains from one sample in a study of blood T cell repertoires in COVID-19. Only in-frame clones appear in the TCRdb table, and some are missing; sequencing was by immunoSEQ multiplex PCR. The profile shows over 85,000 clones, approximately 85% of them singletons. The sample consisted of peripheral blood. These receptors were collected from a human donor in a cohort sampled during active COVID-19. Each CDR3 is given with its conserved first and last residue. A D gene is named only where the DNA matches it firmly. Clone size, where shown, is once, few, many, or a class for clones that have expanded.

abundance: .
j_gene: TRBJ2-3
d_gene: TRBD2
v_gene: TRBV4-1
CDR3aa: CASSPVGGGGTHTDTQYF
CDR3nt: TGCGCCAGCAGCCCGGTCGGCGGCGGGGGGACACACACAGATACGCAGTATTTT

abundance: .
j_gene: TRBJ1-4
d_gene: .
v_gene: TRBV10-1
CDR3aa: CASSDCGGNEKLFF
CDR3nt: TGCGCCAGCAGTGATTGCGGGGGCAATGAAAAACTGTTTTTT

abundance: .
j_gene: TRBJ2-5
d_gene: TRBD1
v_gene: TRBV13
CDR3aa: CASSLRDRVGETQYF
CDR3nt: TGTGCCAGCAGCCTCCGGGACAGGGTCGGGGAGACCCAGTACTTC

abundance: .
j_gene: TRBJ2-2
d_gene: TRBD2
v_gene: TRBV4-1
CDR3aa: CASRGTRGPGELFF
CDR3nt: TGCGCCAGCAGAGGGACTAGGGGTCCCGGGGAGCTGTTTTTT

abundance: .
j_gene: TRBJ2-2
d_gene: TRBD2
v_gene: TRBV11-2
CDR3aa: CASSSLAGVAGELFF
CDR3nt: TGTGCCAGCAGCTCACTAGCGGGGGTTGCCGGGGAGCTGTTTTTT

abundance: .
j_gene: TRBJ1-5
d_gene: .
v_gene: TRBV6-5
CDR3aa: CASRTDNSLQPQHF
CDR3nt: TGTGCCAGCAGGACGGACAATTCACTTCAGCCCCAGCATTTT

abundance: .
j_gene: TRBJ1-1
d_gene: .
v_gene: TRBV19
CDR3aa: CASSIGGPNTEAFF
CDR3nt: TGTGCCAGTAGTATCGGGGGGCCGAACACTGAAGCTTTCTTT

abundance: .
j_gene: TRBJ1-1
d_gene: .
v_gene: TRBV6-2/TRBV6-3
CDR3aa: CASSYRGRNTEAFF
CDR3nt: TGTGCCAGCAGTTACAGGGGTCGGAACACTGAAGCTTTCTTT

abundance: .
j_gene: TRBJ1-1
d_gene: .
v_gene: TRBV7-3
CDR3aa: CASSPRPGENTEAFF
CDR3nt: TGTGCCAGCAGCCCTCGTCCGGGGGAGAACACTGAAGCTTTCTTT

abundance: .
j_gene: TRBJ1-1
d_gene: TRBD1
v_gene: TRBV19
CDR3aa: CASRPTGGASEAFF
CDR3nt: TGTGCCAGTAGGCCAACAGGGGGCGCATCGGAAGCTTTCTTT

abundance: .
j_gene: TRBJ1-1
d_gene: TRBD1
v_gene: TRBV25-1
CDR3aa: CASSDRVRAEAFF
CDR3nt: TGTGCCAGCAGCGACAGGGTCAGGGCTGAAGCTTTCTTT

abundance: .
j_gene: TRBJ2-7
d_gene: .
v_gene: TRBV3-1/TRBV3-2
CDR3aa: CASSSGGGRDGTYEQYF
CDR3nt: TGTGCCAGCAGCTCAGGGGGAGGTAGGGATGGGACCTACGAGCAGTACTTC

abundance: .
j_gene: TRBJ2-3
d_gene: .
v_gene: TRBV9
CDR3aa: CASSVEPGITDTQYF
CDR3nt: TGTGCCAGCAGCGTAGAACCAGGGATCACAGATACGCAGTATTTT

abundance: many
j_gene: TRBJ2-2
d_gene: TRBD1
v_gene: TRBV4-3
CDR3aa: CASSQLTGGRTGELFF
CDR3nt: TGCGCCAGCAGCCAGCTTACAGGGGGCAGAACCGGGGAGCTGTTTTTT

abundance: .
j_gene: TRBJ2-5
d_gene: TRBD1
v_gene: TRBV7-9
CDR3aa: CASSPPGQGDSGVWLAQYF
CDR3nt: TGTGCCAGCAGCCCCCCGGGACAGGGGGATAGCGGGGTCTGGTTGGCCCAGTACTTC

abundance: .
j_gene: TRBJ2-7
d_gene: .
v_gene: TRBV15
CDR3aa: CATSRGQNYEQYF
CDR3nt: TGTGCCACCAGCAGAGGGCAGAACTACGAGCAGTACTTC

abundance: .
j_gene: TRBJ1-1
d_gene: .
v_gene: TRBV7-2
CDR3aa: CASSQGTNTEAFF
CDR3nt: TGTGCCAGCAGCCAAGGGACTAACACTGAAGCTTTCTTT

abundance: .
j_gene: TRBJ2-7
d_gene: .
v_gene: TRBV3-1/TRBV3-2
CDR3aa: CASSPNTRQVVSYEQYF
CDR3nt: TGTGCCAGCAGCCCTAATACAAGACAGGTCGTCTCCTACGAGCAGTACTTC

abundance: .
j_gene: TRBJ2-7
d_gene: .
v_gene: TRBV3-1/TRBV3-2
CDR3aa: CASSQDTVEQYF
CDR3nt: TGTGCCAGCAGCCAAGATACGGTAGAGCAGTACTTC

abundance: once
j_gene: TRBJ2-3
d_gene: .
v_gene: TRBV4-3
CDR3aa: CASSQGPGSTDTQYF
CDR3nt: TGCGCCAGCAGCCAAGGTCCGGGGAGCACAGATACGCAGTATTTT

abundance: .
j_gene: TRBJ1-1
d_gene: .
v_gene: TRBV19
CDR3aa: CASRQAHTEAFF
CDR3nt: TGTGCCAGTCGACAGGCTCACACTGAAGCTTTCTTT

abundance: .
j_gene: TRBJ1-3
d_gene: TRBD1
v_gene: TRBV30
CDR3aa: CAADRPLSGNTIYF
CDR3nt: TGTGCTGCGGACAGGCCCCTCTCTGGAAACACCATATATTTT

abundance: .
j_gene: TRBJ1-2
d_gene: .
v_gene: TRBV3-1/TRBV3-2
CDR3aa: CASSQERWQVSEAERYGYTF
CDR3nt: TGTGCCAGCAGCCAAGAACGCTGGCAAGTTTCGGAGGCGGAAAGATATGGCTACACCTTC

abundance: .
j_gene: TRBJ1-6
d_gene: TRBD1
v_gene: TRBV4-3
CDR3aa: CASSPRMGKGQGLPSYNSPLHF
CDR3nt: TGCGCCAGCAGCCCTCGTATGGGAAAGGGACAGGGCCTTCCAAGCTATAATTCACCCCTCCACTTT

abundance: .
j_gene: TRBJ2-7
d_gene: .
v_gene: TRBV9
CDR3aa: CASSVFQGPSYEQYF
CDR3nt: TGTGCCAGCAGCGTTTTCCAGGGCCCCTCCTACGAGCAGTACTTC

abundance: .
j_gene: TRBJ1-2
d_gene: TRBD1
v_gene: TRBV5-1
CDR3aa: CASRDMTGESYTF
CDR3nt: TGCGCCAGCAGGGATATGACAGGGGAAAGCTACACCTTC

abundance: .
j_gene: TRBJ2-1
d_gene: TRBD2
v_gene: TRBV4-3
CDR3aa: CASSQEGGRGSYNEQFF
CDR3nt: TGCGCCAGCAGCCAAGAGGGCGGGAGGGGCTCCTACAATGAGCAGTTCTTC

abundance: .
j_gene: TRBJ1-5
d_gene: TRBD1
v_gene: TRBV29-1
CDR3aa: CSVPGQGGNQPQHF
CDR3nt: TGCAGCGTCCCCGGACAGGGGGGCAATCAGCCCCAGCATTTT

abundance: many
j_gene: TRBJ1-6
d_gene: TRBD1
v_gene: TRBV7-9
CDR3aa: CASSPRTGGKLGPLHF
CDR3nt: TGTGCCAGCAGCCCTAGGACAGGGGGTAAATTGGGACCCCTCCACTTT

abundance: .
j_gene: TRBJ1-3
d_gene: .
v_gene: TRBV5-1
CDR3aa: CASSGRQDTGNGNTIYF
CDR3nt: TGCGCCAGCAGCGGCCGCCAAGATACAGGGAACGGAAACACCATATATTTT

abundance: .
j_gene: TRBJ2-3
d_gene: TRBD2
v_gene: TRBV10-3
CDR3aa: CAISGGLAGRSTDTQYF
CDR3nt: TGTGCCATCAGTGGGGGACTAGCGGGACGGAGCACAGATACGCAGTATTTT

abundance: .
j_gene: TRBJ1-1
d_gene: .
v_gene: TRBV2
CDR3aa: CASSAQGDTEAFF
CDR3nt: TGTGCCAGCAGTGCCCAGGGTGACACTGAAGCTTTCTTT

abundance: .
j_gene: TRBJ2-5
d_gene: TRBD2
v_gene: TRBV9
CDR3aa: CASSVGDGLRGETQYF
CDR3nt: TGTGCCAGCAGCGTAGGGGACGGTCTGCGGGGGGAGACCCAGTACTTC

abundance: .
j_gene: TRBJ2-5
d_gene: .
v_gene: TRBV7-7
CDR3aa: CASSLGTDGTQYF
CDR3nt: TGTGCCAGCAGCTTAGGGACAGATGGGACCCAGTACTTC

abundance: .
j_gene: TRBJ2-3
d_gene: .
v_gene: TRBV7-6
CDR3aa: CASSSRRGGRGRSDTQYF
CDR3nt: TGTGCCAGCAGCTCACGGAGGGGGGGGCGGGGTCGTTCAGATACGCAGTATTTT

abundance: .
j_gene: TRBJ1-2
d_gene: .
v_gene: TRBV7-9
CDR3aa: CASSLPRGAGNYGYTF
CDR3nt: TGTGCCAGCAGCTTACCTCGGGGTGCCGGTAACTATGGCTACACCTTC

abundance: .
j_gene: TRBJ1-2
d_gene: TRBD1
v_gene: TRBV5-4
CDR3aa: CASRWTGSNYGYTF
CDR3nt: TGTGCCAGCAGATGGACAGGGAGCAACTATGGCTACACCTTC

abundance: .
j_gene: TRBJ2-5
d_gene: .
v_gene: TRBV5-5
CDR3aa: CASSLLTGIGETQYF
CDR3nt: TGTGCCAGCAGCTTATTAACAGGGATAGGAGAGACCCAGTACTTC

abundance: .
j_gene: TRBJ1-5
d_gene: .
v_gene: TRBV6-1
CDR3aa: CASSEALQLRPQHF
CDR3nt: TGTGCCAGCAGTGAAGCCCTACAGCTGAGACCCCAGCATTTT

abundance: .
j_gene: TRBJ1-3
d_gene: .
v_gene: TRBV6-5
CDR3aa: CASIQDRDSNTIYF
CDR3nt: TGTGCCAGCATTCAGGACAGAGACTCAAACACCATATATTTT

abundance: .
j_gene: TRBJ1-1
d_gene: .
v_gene: TRBV30
CDR3aa: CAWSPRRGITNTEAFF
CDR3nt: TGTGCCTGGAGTCCCCGGCGGGGAATAACAAACACTGAAGCTTTCTTT

abundance: .
j_gene: TRBJ1-2
d_gene: TRBD1
v_gene: TRBV25-1
CDR3aa: CASSAPGTGSYGYTF
CDR3nt: TGTGCCAGCAGTGCCCCCGGGACAGGGAGCTATGGCTACACCTTC

abundance: .
j_gene: TRBJ2-3
d_gene: TRBD2
v_gene: TRBV15
CDR3aa: CATSRVKGGGADTQYF
CDR3nt: TGTGCCACCAGCAGAGTTAAGGGCGGGGGAGCAGATACGCAGTATTTT

abundance: .
j_gene: TRBJ2-1
d_gene: TRBD2
v_gene: TRBV5-1
CDR3aa: CASSLSGSSYNEQFF
CDR3nt: TGCGCCAGCAGCCTTAGCGGGAGCTCCTACAATGAGCAGTTCTTC

abundance: .
j_gene: TRBJ2-2
d_gene: TRBD2
v_gene: TRBV29-1
CDR3aa: CSVGERGRESGELFF
CDR3nt: TGCAGCGTTGGAGAGCGGGGACGAGAGTCAGGGGAGCTGTTTTTT

abundance: once
j_gene: TRBJ2-2
d_gene: TRBD2
v_gene: TRBV4-3
CDR3aa: CASSQVRTSSTGELFF
CDR3nt: TGCGCCAGCAGCCAAGTTAGGACTAGCTCCACCGGGGAGCTGTTTTTT

abundance: .
j_gene: TRBJ1-2
d_gene: .
v_gene: TRBV7-3
CDR3aa: CASSPDRNYGYTF
CDR3nt: TGTGCCAGCAGTCCTGACAGGAACTATGGCTACACCTTC

abundance: .
j_gene: TRBJ2-7
d_gene: TRBD2
v_gene: TRBV11-3
CDR3aa: CASSAGGSSYEQYF
CDR3nt: TGTGCCAGCAGCGCGGGGGGTAGCTCCTACGAGCAGTACTTC

abundance: .
j_gene: TRBJ1-1
d_gene: .
v_gene: TRBV29-1
CDR3aa: CSVEQAGNTEAFF
CDR3nt: TGCAGCGTTGAACAGGCAGGGAACACTGAAGCTTTCTTT

abundance: .
j_gene: TRBJ2-1
d_gene: TRBD2
v_gene: TRBV28
CDR3aa: CASSPTRLARSSEQFF
CDR3nt: TGTGCCAGCAGCCCGACCAGACTAGCCAGGTCGAGTGAGCAGTTCTTC

abundance: .
j_gene: TRBJ2-7
d_gene: TRBD1
v_gene: TRBV28
CDR3aa: CASTPGDRFYEQYF
CDR3nt: TGTGCCAGCACACCCGGGGACAGATTCTACGAGCAGTACTTC

abundance: .
j_gene: TRBJ1-4
d_gene: .
v_gene: TRBV2
CDR3aa: CASSALPGTNEKLFF
CDR3nt: TGTGCCAGCAGTGCGCTTCCAGGAACTAATGAAAAACTGTTTTTT

abundance: .
j_gene: TRBJ1-2
d_gene: TRBD1
v_gene: TRBV4-1
CDR3aa: CASSGQGNYGYTF
CDR3nt: TGCGCCAGCAGCGGACAGGGCAACTATGGCTACACCTTC